This is a list of T cell receptor beta chains from one sample in a study of T-cell memory formation after mild COVID-19. A single record per CDR3 protein comes from TCRdb applying MiXCR to the 5' RACE reads. The sample has 190,000 or so distinct CDR3 sequences; about 21% are singletons. The sample comprised PBMCs or a T cell subset sorted from them (not recorded which). These receptors originate from an adult woman who had mild COVID-19 (a few samples of this study predate the infection). Cell type and time point are not known. Each CDR3 is given with its conserved first and last residue. D genes are given only for firm matches. Clone size appears in some rows only: once, few, many, or a class for an expanded clone.

CDR3nt,CDR3aa,j_gene,d_gene,abundance,v_gene
TGCAGTGCTAGACGGGGGCAGTCCCCCTACAATGAGCAGTTCTTC,CSARRGQSPYNEQFF,TRBJ2-1,.,.,TRBV20-1
TGCGCCAGCAGCTACCTAGCGGGGGGTGAGACCAAGTACTTC,CASSYLAGGETKYF,TRBJ2-5,TRBD2,.,TRBV5-1
TGCAGCGTTGACTCGCCCCACACCGGGGAGCTGTTTTTT,CSVDSPHTGELFF,TRBJ2-2,.,.,TRBV29-1
TGTGCCACCAGGCTCCGGTTCGGACAGGGGAGCACCGGGGAGCTGTTTTTT,CATRLRFGQGSTGELFF,TRBJ2-2,TRBD1,.,TRBV28
TGTGCCAGCAGTTTAATAGGGGTCACAGGGACGGATACGCAGTATTTT,CASSLIGVTGTDTQYF,TRBJ2-3,.,.,TRBV27
TGCGCCAGCAGCCAAGAGAACGAGCAGTACTTC,CASSQENEQYF,TRBJ2-7,.,few,TRBV4-1
TGTGCCAGCAGTCGACAGTATAGCAATCAGCCCCAGCATTTT,CASSRQYSNQPQHF,TRBJ1-5,.,.,TRBV12-3/TRBV12-4
TGCGCCAGCAGCTTGGATACCGGATCCCGGCCCGGAAACACCATATATTTT,CASSLDTGSRPGNTIYF,TRBJ1-3,.,.,TRBV5-1
TGTGCCAGCAGGGGTCTGGCGGGGGAGGCGATGGAGACCCAGTACTTC,CASRGLAGEAMETQYF,TRBJ2-5,TRBD2,.,TRBV7-9
TGCGCCAGCAGCCAAGATAGGGCAGCGGACGAGCAGTACTTC,CASSQDRAADEQYF,TRBJ2-7,.,.,TRBV4-1
TGCGCCAGCAGCCAAGATCAAGGGGCAGGGAATGGCTACACCTTC,CASSQDQGAGNGYTF,TRBJ1-2,.,few,TRBV4-1
TGCGCCAGCAGCTTGTTCCCTCCGGGACAGAGCTCCTACGAGCAGTACTTC,CASSLFPPGQSSYEQYF,TRBJ2-7,TRBD1,few,TRBV5-1
TGTGCCAGTGGCCACGCTTTTGGACAGCCCCAGCATTTT,CASGHAFGQPQHF,TRBJ1-5,.,few,TRBV27
TGTGCCAGTCAACGGGGAGTAAAGCCTGTTGCTGGGGCCAACGTCCTGACTTTC,CASQRGVKPVAGANVLTF,TRBJ2-6,.,.,TRBV6-4